Below, one TCR beta chain is given with its context. This specimen comes from a study of cytomegalovirus exposure and HLA in healthy donors. Primers: 60 Vbeta forward and 13 Jbeta reverse. The method was immunoSEQ multiplex PCR; TCRdb's version includes in-frame clones alone and lacks a portion of them. Of around 21,000 clones in the sample, about 78% were seen once. This CDR3 comprises 14 residues. Looked up from germline, CDR1 is MNHEY and CDR2 is SVGAGI. The V segment lost 2 bases and the J segment 8 bases; nucleotides outside the gene matches: 5. Sequencing input: PBMCs. The chain has TRBV6-5 and TRBJ1-2; TRBD1 matches 10 bases. The receptor was derived from a man aged 60-69 years in good health and CMV-seronegative. CDR3 sequence: CASSYPGQGGGYTF. The DNA for the CDR3 is TGTGCCAGCAGTTACCCCGGACAGGGGGGCGGCTACACCTTC.